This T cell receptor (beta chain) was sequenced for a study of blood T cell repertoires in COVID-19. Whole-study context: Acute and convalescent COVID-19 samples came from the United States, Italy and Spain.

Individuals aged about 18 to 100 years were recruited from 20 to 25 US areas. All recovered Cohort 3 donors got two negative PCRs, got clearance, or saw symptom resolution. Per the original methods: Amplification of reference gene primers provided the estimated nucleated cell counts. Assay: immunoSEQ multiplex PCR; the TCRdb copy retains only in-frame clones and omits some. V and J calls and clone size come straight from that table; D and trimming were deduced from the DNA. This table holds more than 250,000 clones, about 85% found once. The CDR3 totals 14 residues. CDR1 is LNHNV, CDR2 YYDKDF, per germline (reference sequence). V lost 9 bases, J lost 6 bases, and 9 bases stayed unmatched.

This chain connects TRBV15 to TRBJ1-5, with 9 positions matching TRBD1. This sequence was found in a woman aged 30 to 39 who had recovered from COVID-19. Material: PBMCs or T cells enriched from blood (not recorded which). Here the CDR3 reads CATTPPDRGQPQHF. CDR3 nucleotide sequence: TGTGCCACTACCCCCCCGGACAGGGGTCAGCCCCAGCATTTT.